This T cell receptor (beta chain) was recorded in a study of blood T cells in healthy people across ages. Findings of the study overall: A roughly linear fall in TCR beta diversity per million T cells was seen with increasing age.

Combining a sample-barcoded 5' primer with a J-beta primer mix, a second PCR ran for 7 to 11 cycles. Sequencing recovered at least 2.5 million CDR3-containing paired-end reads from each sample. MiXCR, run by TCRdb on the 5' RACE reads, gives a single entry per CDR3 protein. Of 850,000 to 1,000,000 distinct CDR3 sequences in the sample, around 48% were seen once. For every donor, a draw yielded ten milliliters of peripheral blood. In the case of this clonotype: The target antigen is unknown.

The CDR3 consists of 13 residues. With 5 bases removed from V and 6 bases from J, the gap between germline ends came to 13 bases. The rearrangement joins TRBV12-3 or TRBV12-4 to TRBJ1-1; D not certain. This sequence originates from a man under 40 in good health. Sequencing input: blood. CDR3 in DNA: TGTGCCAGCAGTCCTAATTTAAGACCTGAAGCTTTCTTT. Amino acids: CASSPNLRPEAFF.